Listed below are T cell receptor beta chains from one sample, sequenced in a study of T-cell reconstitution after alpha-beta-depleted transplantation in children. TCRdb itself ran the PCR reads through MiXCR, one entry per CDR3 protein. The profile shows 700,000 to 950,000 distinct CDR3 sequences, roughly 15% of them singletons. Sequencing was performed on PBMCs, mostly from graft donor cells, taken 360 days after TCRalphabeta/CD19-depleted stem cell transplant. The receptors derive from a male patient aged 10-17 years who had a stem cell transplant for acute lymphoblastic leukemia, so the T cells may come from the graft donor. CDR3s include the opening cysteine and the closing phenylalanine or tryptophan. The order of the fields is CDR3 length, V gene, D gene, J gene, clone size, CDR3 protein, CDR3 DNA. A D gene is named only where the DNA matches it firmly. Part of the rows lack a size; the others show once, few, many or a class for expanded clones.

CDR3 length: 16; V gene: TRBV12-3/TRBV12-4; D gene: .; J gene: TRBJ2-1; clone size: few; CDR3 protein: CAIQSHSARSYNEQFF; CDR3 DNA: TGTGCCATCCAATCCCACAGCGCGAGGTCCTACAATGAGCAGTTCTTC
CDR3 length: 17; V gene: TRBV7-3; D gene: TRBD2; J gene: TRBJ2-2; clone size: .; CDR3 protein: CASSSPAGGLSTGELFF; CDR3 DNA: TGTGCCAGCAGCTCCCCCGCGGGGGGCTTGAGCACCGGGGAGCTGTTTTTT
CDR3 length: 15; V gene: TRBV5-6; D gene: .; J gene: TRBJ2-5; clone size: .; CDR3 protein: CASSLLGGAIETQYF; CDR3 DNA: TGTGCCAGCAGCTTACTTGGGGGCGCGATAGAGACCCAGTACTTC
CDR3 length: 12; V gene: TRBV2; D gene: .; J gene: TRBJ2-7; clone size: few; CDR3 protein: CASRKDNNGQYF; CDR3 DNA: TGTGCCAGCAGGAAGGACAATAACGGGCAGTACTTC
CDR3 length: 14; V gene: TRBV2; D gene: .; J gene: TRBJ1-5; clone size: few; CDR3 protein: CASSEGRINQPQHF; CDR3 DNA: TGTGCCAGCAGTGAAGGAAGAATCAATCAGCCCCAGCATTTT
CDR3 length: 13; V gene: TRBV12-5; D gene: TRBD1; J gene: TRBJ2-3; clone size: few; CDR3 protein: CASGSTGMDTQYF; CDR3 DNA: TGTGCTAGTGGATCGACAGGGATGGATACGCAGTATTTT
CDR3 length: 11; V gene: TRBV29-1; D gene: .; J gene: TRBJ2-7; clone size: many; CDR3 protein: CSVLDTHEQYF; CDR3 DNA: TGCAGCGTTCTCGACACCCACGAGCAGTACTTC
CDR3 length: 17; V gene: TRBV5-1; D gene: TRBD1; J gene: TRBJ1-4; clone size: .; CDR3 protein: CASSFQGVRATNEKLFF; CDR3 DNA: TGCGCCAGCAGTTTTCAGGGGGTCCGAGCAACTAATGAAAAACTGTTTTTT
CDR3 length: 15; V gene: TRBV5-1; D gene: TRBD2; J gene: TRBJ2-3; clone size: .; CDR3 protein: CASRYLAGARDTQYF; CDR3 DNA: TGCGCCAGCAGGTATCTAGCGGGAGCCCGGGATACGCAGTATTTT
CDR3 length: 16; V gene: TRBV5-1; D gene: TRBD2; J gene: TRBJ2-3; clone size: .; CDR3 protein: CASSVRPGLGTDTQYF; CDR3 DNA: TGCGCCAGCAGCGTCCGACCGGGACTAGGCACCGATACGCAGTATTTT
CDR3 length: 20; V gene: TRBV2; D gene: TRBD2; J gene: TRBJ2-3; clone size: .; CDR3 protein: CASRPREWGTSGKFTDTQYF; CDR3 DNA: TGTGCCAGCAGACCCAGAGAATGGGGGACTAGCGGGAAATTCACAGATACGCAGTATTTT
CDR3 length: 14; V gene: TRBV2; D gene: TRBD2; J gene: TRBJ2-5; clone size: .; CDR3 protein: CASMPGLAMETQYF; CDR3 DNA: TGTGCCAGCATGCCGGGACTAGCGATGGAGACCCAGTACTTC
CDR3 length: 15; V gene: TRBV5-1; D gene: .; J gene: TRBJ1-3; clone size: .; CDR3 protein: CASSLAGTSGNTIYF; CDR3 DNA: TGCGCCAGCAGCTTGGCTGGAACCTCTGGAAACACCATATATTTT
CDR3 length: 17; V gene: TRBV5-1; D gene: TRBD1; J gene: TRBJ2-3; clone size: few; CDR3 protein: CASSETPRQGGTDTQYF; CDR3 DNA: TGCGCCAGCAGCGAGACTCCGAGACAGGGTGGCACAGATACGCAGTATTTT
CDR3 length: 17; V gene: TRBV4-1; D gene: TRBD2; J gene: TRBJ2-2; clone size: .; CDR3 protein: CASSQSRASGSTGELFF; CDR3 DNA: TGCGCCAGCAGCCAGAGTCGGGCTAGCGGGAGTACCGGGGAGCTGTTTTTT